What follows are 18 T cell receptor beta chains derived from one specimen sequenced in a study of blood T cell repertoires in COVID-19. The method was immunoSEQ multiplex PCR; TCRdb's version includes in-frame clones alone and lacks a portion of them. Here the sample spans 290,000 or so clones, around 84% being singletons. Sequencing input: PBMCs or T cells enriched from blood (not recorded which). Receptors were obtained from a man aged 35-49 years who had been exposed to COVID-19.

The chain recombines TRBV5-1 with TRBJ1-4, with D possibly matching TRBD1 (6 bases). Per the germline V gene, CDR1 is SGHRS and CDR2 is YFSETQ. V lost 3 bases, J lost 1 base, and 16 bases lay in between. The CDR3 length is 17 residues. CDR3 sequence reads: CASSYTGGRVTNEKLFF. CDR3 DNA: TGCGCCAGCAGCTATACTGGGGGCCGTGTAACTAATGAAAAACTGTTTTTT. The full variable domain, rest sourced from reference TRBV5-1 and TRBJ1-4, is KAGVTQTPRYLIKTRGQQVTLSCSPISGHRSVSWYQQTPGQGLQFLFEYFSETQRNKGNFPGRFSGRQFSNSRSEMNVSTLELGDSALYLCASSYTGGRVTNEKLFFGSGTQLSVL.

This clone was seen once. The gene calls are TRBV5-1 and TRBJ2-5, with D possibly matching TRBD2 (5 bases). The germline CDR1 and CDR2 sequences are SGHRS and YFSETQ. The CDR3 is 14 amino acids. V was shortened by 7 bases and J by 4 bases, with 17 bases between the two germline ends. DNA of the CDR3: TGCGCCAGCTCCGAGGGTATGATGCGAGAGACCCAGTACTTC. This translates into CASSEGMMRETQYF.

This clone was observed a handful of times. This chain links TRBV3-1 (or the pseudogene TRBV3-2) with TRBJ1-2, with D unclear. This CDR3 is 14 amino acids long. The V end was cut by 1 base, the J end by 5 bases, with 11 bases between. Per the germline V gene, CDR1 is LGHDT and CDR2 is YNNKEL (reference sequence). CDR3 sequence: CASSQAPRRYGYTF. The DNA for the CDR3 is TGTGCCAGCAGCCAAGCACCCCGCCGGTATGGCTACACCTTC.

This sequence joins TRBV27 and TRBJ2-7; the match to TRBD2 covers 7 bases. V lost 9 bases, J lost 4 bases, and 12 bases stayed unmatched. Germline V CDR1 and CDR2: MNHEY, SMNVEV (reference sequence). The CDR3 runs to 14 residues. CDR3 nucleotide sequence: TGTGCCAGAGATCTCCGGGACTATAATTACGAGCAGTACTTC. It translates to CARDLRDYNYEQYF.

The chain combines TRBV10-3 with TRBJ2-1; 7 bases match TRBD2. Germline V gene lookup returns CDR1 ENHRY and CDR2 SYGVKD. V lost 4 bases and J lost 3; bases outside the gene matches: 12. This CDR3 has 17 residues. This chain's CDR3 is CAISAGPSSGGYNEQFF. The CDR3 nucleotides read TGTGCCATCAGTGCGGGGCCGTCTAGCGGAGGCTACAATGAGCAGTTCTTC.

This clone was counted between two and nine times. The gene calls are TRBV12-5 and TRBJ2-1; D is perhaps TRBD2 (5 bases). CDR1 and CDR2 from the germline V gene are LGHNT and FRNRAP. V lost 7 bases and J 5 bases, leaving 9 bases between the germline ends. The CDR3 has 12 amino acids. This CDR3 is CASAVGDNEQFF. CDR3 DNA: TGTGCTAGTGCCGTCGGGGACAATGAGCAGTTCTTC.

The J gene is TRBJ2-1, the V gene TRBV10-2, with D possibly TRBD1 on 6 matching bases. Trimming cost V 8 bases and J 5 bases, with 7 bases left between them. CDR3 length: 11 amino acids. Looked up from germline, CDR1 is WSHSY and CDR2 is SAAADI. The CDR3 spells CASGQNNEQFF. The CDR3 DNA reads as TGCGCCAGCGGACAGAACAATGAGCAGTTCTTC.

This chain uses TRBV12-5 with TRBJ2-7; 9 positions match TRBD1. The germline gives CDR1 LGHNT, CDR2 FRNRAP. V shed 7 bases and J 3 bases; nucleotides not matched to a gene: 7. The CDR3 is 14 amino acids. The CDR3 protein is CASEITGGGYEQYF. The CDR3 region has the DNA TGTGCTAGTGAGATCACAGGGGGCGGCTACGAGCAGTACTTC.

The chain has TRBV19 and TRBJ1-2; D uncertain. CDR3 size: 14 residues. V lost 3 bases, J lost 0 bases, and 8 bases lay in between. Germline V gene lookup returns CDR1 LNHDA and CDR2 SQIVND (reference sequence). CDR3 sequence reads: CASSILEANYGYTF. DNA for the CDR3: TGTGCCAGTAGTATTTTAGAAGCTAACTATGGCTACACCTTC.

This clone was detected a few times. The chain is built from TRBV25-1 and TRBJ2-7; tentatively, D is TRBD2 (6 bases). Germline V CDR1 and CDR2: MGHDK, SYGVNS. The CDR3 extends over 14 amino acids. Trimming took off 0 bases at V and 6 bases at J, with 12 bases between the two ends. This CDR3 is CASSEYLAASEQYF. For the CDR3, the DNA is TGTGCCAGCAGTGAATATTTAGCGGCCAGCGAGCAGTACTTC.

This chain uses TRBV11-3 with TRBJ2-1; 10 bases match TRBD2. This CDR3 comprises 15 residues. From germline, CDR1 is SGHNT and CDR2 YENEEA. The ends lost 10 bases at V and 9 bases at J; junction bases unmatched: 15. The CDR3 DNA follows: TGTGCCAACCGTCTAGCGGGAGTGCGTTCTGCTGAGCAGTTCTTC. Its protein is CANRLAGVRSAEQFF.

This CDR3 is CASSESKAGDNEQFF. The DNA of the CDR3 is TGCGCCAGCAGTGAGTCAAAAGCCGGGGATAATGAGCAGTTCTTC. This rearrangement joins TRBV10-1 to TRBJ2-1, with D possibly TRBD2 on 5 matching bases. The ends were cut back, 0 bases at V and 7 bases at J, with 13 bases in the middle. The germline gives CDR1 WNHNN, CDR2 SYGVQD (reference sequence). This CDR3 has 15 residues.

The chain is built from TRBV2 and TRBJ2-4, with 7 positions matching TRBD1. The germline V gene encodes CDR1 SNHLY and CDR2 FYNNEI. The junction had 6 bases not matched to a gene; V was cut back by 1 base and J by 6 bases. CDR3 length: 15 residues. The CDR3 loop reads CASSEGVQGRNIQYF. In nucleotides, the CDR3 is TGTGCCAGCAGTGAAGGGGTACAGGGGCGAAACATTCAGTACTTC.

The gene calls are TRBV28 and TRBJ2-7; TRBD2 agrees at 7 bases. V shed 5 bases, J shed 5 bases, and the junction held 9 bases outside the gene matches. Germline V CDR1 and CDR2: MDHEN, SYDVKM. The CDR3 spans 14 residues. The CDR3 here is CASSPTGLFDEQYF. In DNA form, the CDR3 reads TGTGCCAGCAGTCCGACGGGACTATTTGACGAGCAGTACTTC.

The rearrangement uses TRBV7-9 and TRBJ2-7; 7 nucleotides align to TRBD2. Germline lookup yields CDR1 SEHNR and CDR2 FQNEAQ (reference sequence). The CDR3 is 14 residues long. The junction had 5 bases not matched to a gene; V was cut back by 4 bases and J by 2 bases. In DNA form, the CDR3 reads TGTGCCAGCAGCTCGAGGGACTACCCCTACGAGCAGTACTTC. It is translated as CASSSRDYPYEQYF.

The chain is built from TRBV6-5 and TRBJ1-5; D is unresolved. The V end was cut by 6 bases, the J end by 0 bases, with 12 bases between. Germline V gives CDR1 MNHEY, CDR2 SVGAGI. The CDR3 length is 15 residues. CDR3 sequence reads: CASSRQKNSNQPQHF. CDR3 in DNA: TGTGCCAGCAGCCGACAAAAAAATAGCAATCAGCCCCAGCATTTT.

This clone was detected a few times. The rearrangement uses TRBV5-4 and TRBJ2-7; TRBD1 matches 7 bases. With 4 bases clipped from V and 2 bases from J, the junction kept 9 bases outside the gene matches. CDR1 is SGHNT and CDR2 is YYREEE in the germline V gene (reference sequence). The CDR3 runs to 15 residues. The CDR3 DNA reads as TGTGCCAGCAGCACAAGACAGGGTTCCCCCTACGAGCAGTACTTC. Translated, it gives CASSTRQGSPYEQYF.

This clone was counted once. The chain couples TRBV19 to TRBJ1-5; D is unresolved. Germline V CDR1 and CDR2: LNHDA, SQIVND (reference sequence). The CDR3 loop spans 11 amino acids. V was shortened by 6 bases and J by 9 bases, with 9 bases between the two germline ends. Here the CDR3 reads CASSAGLPQHF. CDR3 bases: TGTGCCAGTAGCGCCGGGTTGCCCCAGCATTTT.